Sequencing of this TCR beta chain was carried out in a study of blood T cell repertoires in COVID-19. Overall study context: COVID-19 samples from acute and convalescent phases originated in the United States, Italy and Spain. PBMCs, B-cell-depleted T cells, or T cells were the source of the cDNA or gDNA that made up the material.

In the study's own analysis: It was from reference gene primer amplification that nucleated cell counts were estimated. Repertoires were generated with immunoSEQ multiplex PCR, while TCRdb's copy carries only in-frame clones and drops some. Clonal size and the V and J genes are those of that table, whereas D and trimming came from the DNA. The sample contains 100,000 or so clones, roughly 95% of which appear only once. The V end lost 8 bases, the J end lost 0 bases, and 11 bases lay between the germline ends. Germline loops: CDR1 MNHEY, CDR2 SVGAGI. The CDR3 spans 14 residues. The material sequenced was peripheral blood. The V call is TRBV6-5, the J call TRBJ1-3, with D maybe TRBD1 (5 bases). This receptor was taken from a human donor with active COVID-19. The donor label of this sample is uncertain. CDR3 nucleotides: TGTGCCAGCGGGAGGGACTACTCTGGAAACACCATATATTTT. Translating it yields CASGRDYSGNTIYF.